The 28 T cell receptor beta chains below were found in one sample sequenced in a study of blood T cells in healthy people across ages. A sample-barcoded 5' primer and a J-beta primer mix were used in a second PCR of roughly 6 to 11 cycles. TCRdb passed the 5' RACE reads through MiXCR, listing each CDR3 protein once. The sample has 1.8 million or so distinct CDR3 sequences; 35% to 50% are singletons. The material sequenced was blood. The receptor source for this set is a human donor in good health.

V usage is TRBV9 and J usage is TRBJ1-6, with unresolved D. The V end lost 2 bases, the J end lost 3 bases, and 9 bases lay between the germline ends. The CDR3 contains 15 residues. Germline lookup yields CDR1 SGDLS and CDR2 YYNGEE. The CDR3 protein is CASSVNLNYNSPLHF. CDR3 bases: TGTGCCAGCAGCGTGAACCTTAACTATAATTCACCCCTCCACTTT.

The chain is built from TRBV11-2 and TRBJ1-4, with D uncertain. CDR3 size: 14 residues. Between the trimmed V and J ends, which lost 4 bases and 8 bases, there was a span of 14 bases. Germline V gene data show CDR1 as SGHAT and CDR2 as FQNNGV. Here the CDR3 reads CASSSRGAVEKLFF. CDR3 bases: TGTGCCAGCAGCTCCAGAGGAGCTGTAGAAAAACTGTTTTTT.

In this sample, this clonotype turned up a few times. The CDR3 DNA follows: TGTGCCAGCAGCATCGTGGAAGAAAAACTGTTTTTT. It codes for CASSIVEEKLFF. The chain recombines TRBV5-5 with TRBJ1-4; no definite D call. CDR1 is SGHKS, CDR2 YYEKEE, per germline (reference sequence). The V and J ends lost 4 bases and 8 bases respectively, with 9 bases between them. The CDR3 spans 12 residues.

A few counts support this clonotype. The V call is TRBV12-3 or TRBV12-4, the J call TRBJ2-3; maybe TRBD2 (5 bases). V was trimmed by 6 bases and J by 13 bases, leaving 20 bases between them. This CDR3 region has 13 residues. CDR3 protein: CASSSVTGIEEYF. The DNA for the CDR3 is TGTGCCAGCAGCTCAGTAACCGGGATTGAGGAGTATTTT.

The rearrangement links TRBV7-2 to TRBJ2-5; perhaps TRBD2 as D (6 bases). Germline assignment: CDR1 SGHTA and CDR2 FQGNSA. V was trimmed by 5 bases and J by 3 bases, leaving 13 bases between them. The CDR3 is 14 amino acids. The CDR3 nucleotides read TGTGCCAGCAGCCTGGGACTCTCAGAAGAGACCCAGTACTTC. This translates into CASSLGLSEETQYF.

This chain connects TRBV27 to TRBJ1-1; D is perhaps TRBD1 (5 bases). This CDR3 has 13 residues. Germline V gives CDR1 MNHEY, CDR2 SMNVEV (reference sequence). The V end was cut by 7 bases, the J end by 1 base, with 10 bases between. CDR3 residues: CASKDTGNTEAFF. The CDR3 nucleotides are TGTGCCAGCAAGGACACGGGGAACACTGAAGCTTTCTTT.

In its sample, this clonotype was seen once. The V and J genes are TRBV6-6 and TRBJ1-6, with a tentative D call TRBD1 (5 bases). Between the trimmed V and J ends, which lost 2 bases and 8 bases, there was a span of 13 bases. Germline V CDR1 and CDR2: MNHNY, SVGAGI (reference sequence). The CDR3 spans 15 residues. The CDR3 nucleotides read TGTGCCAGCAGTTACCGGGACGGACCCGATTCACCCCTCCACTTT. The encoded protein is CASSYRDGPDSPLHF.

This clonotype showed up just a few times. CDR3 region: CASSFGDADYNEQFF. The CDR3 DNA is TGCGCCAGCAGCTTTGGGGACGCCGACTACAATGAGCAGTTCTTC. The chain recombines TRBV5-1 with TRBJ2-1; D is perhaps TRBD1 or TRBD2 (5 bases each). The CDR3 has 15 amino acids. Trimming removed 2 bases at V and 3 bases at J, with 12 bases between. Germline CDR1 and CDR2: SGHRS and YFSETQ.

This clonotype was recorded once. The chain uses TRBV3-1 and TRBJ2-3; no firm D call. Trimming took off 1 base at V and 4 bases at J, with 12 bases between the two ends. Germline lookup yields CDR1 LGHDT and CDR2 YNNKEL (reference sequence). The CDR3 sequence is 15 residues long. The CDR3 reads CASSQGVRSSDTQYF. CDR3 DNA: TGTGCCAGCAGCCAAGGGGTTCGTAGTTCAGATACGCAGTATTTT.

This clonotype was recorded a few times. The chain uses TRBV20-1 and TRBJ2-5, with 7 bases that match TRBD1. This CDR3 contains 15 residues. CDR1 is DFQATT and CDR2 is SNEGSKA in the germline V gene (reference sequence). Trimming took 0 bases from V and 1 from J; bases not matched to a gene: 5. The CDR3 DNA reads as TGCAGTGCTAGAGACGGGACAGAAGTCCAAGAGACCCAGTACTTC. It translates to CSARDGTEVQETQYF.

This clonotype was detected only once. The chain couples TRBV6-1 to TRBJ2-3; maybe TRBD2 (6 bases). Trimming took 10 bases from V and 2 from J, leaving 16 bases between them. Per germline, CDR1 MNHNS and CDR2 SASEGT. The CDR3 has 14 amino acids. This CDR3 reads CATLEEGPTDTQYF. DNA of the CDR3: TGTGCCACCCTAGAGGAGGGCCCCACAGATACGCAGTATTTT.

This clonotype was seen only a few times. The chain links TRBV10-3 to TRBJ2-7; D remains unclear. With 0 bases removed from V and 5 bases from J, the gap between germline ends came to 2 bases. Germline assignment: CDR1 ENHRY and CDR2 SYGVKD. The CDR3 totals 11 residues. The CDR3 bases are TGTGCCATCAGTGAGTCGAACGAGCAGTACTTC. Its protein is CAISESNEQYF.

This clonotype was seen a handful of times. This chain uses TRBV5-6 with TRBJ2-7; possible D gene TRBD1, 7 bases. Trimming took 4 bases from V and 0 from J, leaving 23 bases between them. The CDR3 sequence is 18 residues long. In germline, CDR1 is SGHDT, CDR2 YYEEEE. CDR3 amino acids: CASSLGGPGGVLSYEQYF. DNA of the CDR3: TGTGCCAGCAGCCTGGGGGGTCCAGGGGGTGTCCTCTCCTACGAGCAGTACTTC.

This clonotype appeared many times. This rearrangement joins TRBV6-5 to TRBJ1-2; perhaps TRBD1 as D (5 bases). Germline V gives CDR1 MNHEY, CDR2 SVGAGI. This CDR3 is 12 amino acids long. Trimming took 3 bases from V and 8 from J, leaving 10 bases between them. DNA for the CDR3: TGTGCCAGCAGTTATCGGGGCCAGGGCTACACCTTC. Amino acids: CASSYRGQGYTF.

The chain couples TRBV29-1 to TRBJ1-1, with TRBD1 matching over 10 bases. This CDR3 has 14 amino acids. CDR1 and CDR2 (germline): SQVTM, ANQGSEA. The ends lost 5 bases at V and 5 bases at J; junction bases unmatched: 8. In nucleotides, the CDR3 is TGCAGCGTTCGGGACAGGGGAGAAACAACTGAAGCTTTCTTT. This encodes CSVRDRGETTEAFF.

The chain recombines TRBV4-1 with TRBJ1-1; D call uncertain. The CDR3 runs to 15 residues. The germline V gene has CDR1 MGHRA and CDR2 YSYEKL. The V end was cut by 1 base, the J end by 1 base, with 10 bases between. CDR3 in amino acids: CASSQGPDWNTEAFF. For the CDR3, the DNA is TGCGCCAGCAGCCAAGGGCCAGATTGGAACACTGAAGCTTTCTTT.

The chain has TRBV21-1 and TRBJ1-2. TRBV21-1 counts as a pseudogene. The CDR3 extends over 13 amino acids. This chain's CDR3 is CASSSREGRGYTF. DNA for the CDR3: TGTGCCAGCAGCAGCAGGGAGGGTCGTGGCTACACCTTC.

The chain carries TRBV4-3 and TRBJ2-2, with 7 bases matching TRBD2. V trimming: 5 bases; J trimming: 4 bases; junction bases outside the gene matches: 4. CDR1 is LGHNA, CDR2 YSLEER, per germline. This CDR3 spans 14 amino acids. CDR3 region: CASSYRTSTGELFF. CDR3 nucleotides: TGCGCCAGCAGCTACCGGACTAGCACCGGGGAGCTGTTTTTT.

The CDR3 DNA follows: TGTGCCAGCAGCTCGTCAGGGGGCGAAGGTCTCTTCGAGCAGTACTTC. This codes for CASSSSGGEGLFEQYF. The V call is TRBV7-2, the J call TRBJ2-5; 8 positions agree with TRBD1. The J call may be faulty, since TRBJ2-7 better matches the DNA end. Germline-derived CDR1 and CDR2 are SGHTA and FQGNSA. This CDR3 has 16 residues.

This sequence joins TRBV7-9 and TRBJ1-1; tentative D call: TRBD1 (5 bases). Trimming shortened V by 5 bases and J by 3 bases, and 19 bases separated the two germline ends. This CDR3 is built from 16 residues. Germline V lookup: CDR1 SEHNR, CDR2 FQNEAQ (reference sequence). CDR3 loop: CASSTNYRSPDTEAFF. The CDR3 DNA reads TGTGCCAGCAGCACTAACTACAGGAGTCCGGACACTGAAGCTTTCTTT. Full variable domain (rest looked up from reference TRBV7-9 and TRBJ1-1): DTGVSQNPRHKITKRGQNVTFRCDPISEHNRLYWYRQTLGQGPEFLTYFQNEAQLEKSRLLSDRFSAERPKGSFSTLEIQRTEQGDSAMYLCASSTNYRSPDTEAFFGQGTRLTVV.

This clonotype has ten or more counts. The rearrangement links TRBV4-3 to TRBJ2-7; TRBD1 agrees at 10 bases. J lost 5 bases, V lost 0 bases, and 7 bases had no gene match. CDR1 LGHNA and CDR2 YSLEER come from the germline V gene. The CDR3 runs to 16 residues. CDR3 DNA: TGCGCCAGCAGCCAAGATCTTGGGACAGGGGCCCACGAGCAGTACTTC. Its protein is CASSQDLGTGAHEQYF.

This clonotype has just a few counts. CDR3 bases: TGCGCCAGCAGCCAAGATCCGGCAGGGTCTCGCTCTGGGGCCAACGTCCTGACTTTC. It translates to CASSQDPAGSRSGANVLTF. The chain employs TRBV4-3 and TRBJ2-6; possibly TRBD1 for D (5 bases). Germline values: CDR1 LGHNA, CDR2 YSLEER. The CDR3 extends over 19 amino acids. Trimming shortened V by 0 bases and J by 0 bases, and 15 bases separated the two germline ends.

V usage is TRBV11-2 and J usage is TRBJ2-4; D may be TRBD1 or TRBD2 (6 bases each). The CDR3 is made up of 17 amino acids. CDR1 SGHAT and CDR2 FQNNGV come from the germline V gene. The ends were cut back, 1 base at V and 13 bases at J, with 26 bases in the middle. The CDR3 protein is CASSLGGGTYLLREQYF. DNA for the CDR3: TGTGCCAGCAGCTTAGGAGGGGGGACTTACCTCCTACGGGAGCAGTACTTC.

This clonotype occurred many times. J is TRBJ2-7 and V is TRBV5-1; TRBD2 is a possible D gene (6 bases). This CDR3 spans 14 amino acids. Trimming removed 2 bases at V and 5 bases at J, with 14 bases between. CDR1 is SGHRS and CDR2 is YFSETQ in the germline V gene. CDR3 protein: CASSLSGTRNEQYF. The CDR3 region has the DNA TGCGCCAGCAGCTTATCCGGGACTCGCAACGAGCAGTACTTC.

This clonotype has a handful of counts. This sequence joins TRBV12-3 or TRBV12-4 and TRBJ1-1; possible D gene TRBD1, 5 bases. This CDR3 is built from 13 residues. V was clipped by 6 bases and J by 7 bases, with 15 bases between them. CDR3 sequence reads: CASSPSRQIEAFF. Here the CDR3 DNA reads TGTGCCAGCAGCCCGTCACGACAGATTGAAGCTTTCTTT.

This clonotype occurred a few times. The genes are TRBV9 and TRBJ1-5; D gene ambiguous. Germline assignment: CDR1 SGDLS and CDR2 YYNGEE. This CDR3 is 14 amino acids long. V was pared by 1 base and J by 6 bases, with 11 bases between. CDR3 in amino acids: CASSVSRFGQPQHF. CDR3 DNA: TGTGCCAGCAGCGTATCCCGGTTCGGTCAGCCCCAGCATTTT.

This clonotype showed up just a few times. The rearrangement links TRBV29-1 to TRBJ1-2; TRBD1 might be the D (6 bases). V was shortened by 7 bases and J by 4 bases, with 13 bases between the two germline ends. Germline CDR1 is SQVTM and CDR2 is ANQGSEA. The CDR3 has 12 amino acids. The CDR3 reads CSGGGTTYGYTF. The CDR3 region has the DNA TGCAGCGGTGGCGGGACAACCTATGGCTACACCTTC.

This clonotype was recorded a few times. At one end the junction does not follow the germline gene, possibly because of a read error. This chain uses TRBV12-3 or TRBV12-4 with TRBJ1-1; tentatively, D is TRBD1 (6 bases). This CDR3 comprises 13 residues. CDR3: CASGLGGRLKAFF. CDR3 sequence (DNA): TGTGCCAGCGGTTTGGGGGGCCGGTTAAAAGCTTTCTTT.